This passage covers 10 T cell receptor beta chains from one sample sequenced in a study of type 1 regulatory T cells. TCRdb ran MiXCR on the reads and lists one entry per CDR3 protein. In the table there are about 68,000 distinct CDR3 sequences, 63% of which are singletons. Their antigen targets remain unknown. Material for sequencing was cultured T cells, either the whole culture or a sorted T cell fraction (not recorded which). Subset of the sample: Tr1-enriched cell product generated in vitro against host alloantigens. These receptors were obtained from a human donor in good health.

CDR3 residues: CASTNSNYEQYF. The CDR3 DNA reads as TGTGCCAGCACCAACAGTAACTACGAGCAGTACTTC. This sequence joins TRBV6-5 and TRBJ2-7; D is uncertain. V lost 7 bases to trimming and J lost 3 bases, with 10 bases between them. CDR3 size: 12 residues. Germline V CDR1 and CDR2: MNHEY, SVGAGI.

The chain carries TRBV4-1 and TRBJ2-7; 11 bases agree with TRBD2. This CDR3 has 18 amino acids. J was trimmed by 4 bases and V by 5 bases; bases with no gene match: 16. CDR1 and CDR2 (germline): MGHRA, YSYEKL. The CDR3 spells CASSSSPGTSGSYYEQYF. DNA for the CDR3: TGCGCCAGCAGCTCGAGTCCCGGGACTAGCGGATCCTATTACGAGCAGTACTTC.

CDR3 coding DNA: TGTGCCAGCAGCCCAGGACTAGCGGGTACCGGTACGCAGTATTTT. It is translated as CASSPGLAGTGTQYF. The chain combines TRBV7-2 with TRBJ2-3; 11 positions agree with TRBD2. CDR1 and CDR2 from the germline V gene are SGHTA and FQGNSA. Germline trimming cut 5 bases from V and 8 bases from J; bases unmatched to any gene: 9. This CDR3 has 15 residues.

This clonotype came up a few times. J is TRBJ2-2 and V is TRBV15; possible D gene TRBD1, 6 bases. V was trimmed by 7 bases and J by 1 base, leaving 13 bases between them. CDR1 is LNHNV, CDR2 YYDKDF, per germline (reference sequence). The CDR3 has 15 amino acids. As DNA, the CDR3 is TGTGCCACCAAAATCTCGACAGGGAACACCGGGGAGCTGTTTTTT. The encoded protein is CATKISTGNTGELFF.

This clonotype ranks as medium-sized (0.01 to 0.1%). This chain joins TRBV20-1 and TRBJ2-2; 11 positions agree with TRBD2. V trimming: 1 base; J trimming: 6 bases; junction bases outside the gene matches: 7. The CDR3 is 16 residues long. CDR1 DFQATT and CDR2 SNEGSKA come from the germline V gene (reference sequence). The CDR3 here is CSARGFTSGSPGELFF. CDR3 DNA sequence: TGCAGTGCTAGAGGTTTTACTAGCGGGAGTCCCGGGGAGCTGTTTTTT.

This clonotype was found a few times. The chain couples TRBV7-6 to TRBJ2-1, with 9 bases that match TRBD2. Germline loops: CDR1 SGHVS, CDR2 FNYEAQ. Trimming at V came to 4 bases and at J to 4 bases, leaving 11 bases not matched to a gene. CDR3 size: 17 residues. In nucleotides, the CDR3 is TGTGCCAGCAGCTCAACCTATAGCGGGAGTTCTTACAATGAGCAGTTCTTC. Protein product: CASSSTYSGSSYNEQFF.

This chain links TRBV4-3 with TRBJ1-1; no definite D call. Trimming stripped 0 bases from V and 5 bases from J, with 13 bases between. CDR1 is LGHNA and CDR2 is YSLEER in the germline V gene. This CDR3 has 15 residues. CDR3 amino acids: CASSQDSGGNTEAFF. Written as DNA, the CDR3 is TGCGCCAGCAGCCAAGATTCAGGAGGGAATACTGAAGCTTTCTTT.

This chain joins TRBV6-1 and TRBJ1-2; D is undetermined. The CDR3 has 13 amino acids. V lost 3 bases to trimming and J lost 4 bases, with 9 bases between them. Germline V gene data show CDR1 as MNHNS and CDR2 as SASEGT. The CDR3 spells CASSDVGGYGYTF. As DNA, the CDR3 is TGTGCCAGCAGTGACGTGGGTGGCTATGGCTACACCTTC.

This sequence joins TRBV4-1 and TRBJ1-3, with D unresolved. Trimming pared 0 bases from V and 2 bases from J, leaving 11 bases between. The germline CDR1 and CDR2 sequences are MGHRA and YSYEKL. The CDR3 sequence is 16 residues long. The CDR3 coding sequence is TGCGCCAGCAGCCAAGATGATCTTGAGGCTGGAAACACCATATATTTT. Its translation is CASSQDDLEAGNTIYF.

As to this clonotype: The conserved phenylalanine or tryptophan is not found at the CDR3 terminus, so this likely reflects a read error. The chain couples TRBV6-5 to TRBJ2-6; 8 bases are shared with TRBD1. Looked up from germline, CDR1 is MNHEY and CDR2 is SVGAGI. The V and J ends lost 6 bases and 0 bases, in that order; junction bases with no gene match: 7. The CDR3 loop spans 17 amino acids. The CDR3 here is CASSSGQGVSGANVLTI. CDR3 in DNA: TGTGCCAGCAGCTCCGGACAGGGCGTCTCTGGGGCCAACGTCCTGACTATC.